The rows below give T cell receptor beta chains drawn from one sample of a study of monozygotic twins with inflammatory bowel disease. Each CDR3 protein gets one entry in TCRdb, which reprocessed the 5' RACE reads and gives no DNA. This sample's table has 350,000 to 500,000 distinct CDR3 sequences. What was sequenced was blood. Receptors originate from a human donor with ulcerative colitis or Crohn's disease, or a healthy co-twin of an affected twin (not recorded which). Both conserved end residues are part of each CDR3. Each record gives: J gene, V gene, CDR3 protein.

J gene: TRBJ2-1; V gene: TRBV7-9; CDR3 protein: CASSLARDFPYNEQFF
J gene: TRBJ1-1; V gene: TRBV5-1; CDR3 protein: CASRPGLNTEAFF
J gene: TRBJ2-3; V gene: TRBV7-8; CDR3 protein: CASSLRGPTTDTQYF
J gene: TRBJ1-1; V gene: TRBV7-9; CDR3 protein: CASSSSGGGTEAFF
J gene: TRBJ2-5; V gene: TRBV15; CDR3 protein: CATRLDYIQETQYF
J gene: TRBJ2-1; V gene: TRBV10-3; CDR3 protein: CAISESGGFSYNEQFF
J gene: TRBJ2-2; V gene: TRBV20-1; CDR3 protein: CSAREPGVTGELFF
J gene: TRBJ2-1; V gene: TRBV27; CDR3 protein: CASSTTGTGFYNEQFF
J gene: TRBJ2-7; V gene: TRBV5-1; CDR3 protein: CASSLLRGYEQYF
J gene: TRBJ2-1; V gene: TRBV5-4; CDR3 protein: CASSFPLAGGNNEQFF
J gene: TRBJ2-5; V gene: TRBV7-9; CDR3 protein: CASSAGTGSKTHYF
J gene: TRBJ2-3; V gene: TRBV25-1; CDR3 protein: CASSERSGATDTQYF
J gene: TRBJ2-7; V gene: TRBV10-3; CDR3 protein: CAIKETGGESSYEQYF
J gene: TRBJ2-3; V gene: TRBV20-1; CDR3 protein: CSAPAGGAPDTQYF
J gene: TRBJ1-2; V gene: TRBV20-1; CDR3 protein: CSAREIAGQGGISGYTF
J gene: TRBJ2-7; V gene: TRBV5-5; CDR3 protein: CASSSGTVDYEQYF
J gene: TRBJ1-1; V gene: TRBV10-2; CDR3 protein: CASRRDREMRTEAFF
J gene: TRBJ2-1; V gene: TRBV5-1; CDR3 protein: CASGTGGAGNEQFF
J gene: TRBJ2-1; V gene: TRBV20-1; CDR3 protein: CSAGKGQGNYNEQFF
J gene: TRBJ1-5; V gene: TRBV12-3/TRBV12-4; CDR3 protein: CASSPTAGVGQPQHF
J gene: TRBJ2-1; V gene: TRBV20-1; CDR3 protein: CSARDLVTSSYNEQFF
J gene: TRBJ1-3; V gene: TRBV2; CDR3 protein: CASRRTGLSGNTIYF
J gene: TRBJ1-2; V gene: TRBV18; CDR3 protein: CASSPTGANYGYTF
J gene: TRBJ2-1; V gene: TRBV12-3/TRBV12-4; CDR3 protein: CASSPGTSGSYNEQFF
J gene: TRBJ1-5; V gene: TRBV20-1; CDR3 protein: CSARANSNQPQHF
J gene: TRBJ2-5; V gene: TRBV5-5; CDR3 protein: CASSWSAGVPGETQYF
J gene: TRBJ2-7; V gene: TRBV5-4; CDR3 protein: CASSSGTSEAYEQYF
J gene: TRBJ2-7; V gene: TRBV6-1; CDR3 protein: CASRNTGFARSYEQYF
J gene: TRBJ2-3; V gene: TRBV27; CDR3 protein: CASSFRPPGGSTDTQYF
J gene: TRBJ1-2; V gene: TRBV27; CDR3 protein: CASSPRGGSYGYTF
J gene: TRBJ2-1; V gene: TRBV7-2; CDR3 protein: CASSLVTTPYNEQFF
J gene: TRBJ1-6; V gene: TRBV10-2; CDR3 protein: CASSEFRQRSPLHF
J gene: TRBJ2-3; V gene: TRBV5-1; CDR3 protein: CASKTRYTNTDTQYF
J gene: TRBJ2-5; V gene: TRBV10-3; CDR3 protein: CAISGTSGKETQYF
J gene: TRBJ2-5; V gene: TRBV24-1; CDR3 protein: CATSDGLAGVRETQYF
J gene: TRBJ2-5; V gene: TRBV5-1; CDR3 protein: CASSLDTSQETQYF
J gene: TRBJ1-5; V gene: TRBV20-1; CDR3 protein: CSARDFGTGLNNQPQHF
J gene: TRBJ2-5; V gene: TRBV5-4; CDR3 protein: CASSLGERGETQYF
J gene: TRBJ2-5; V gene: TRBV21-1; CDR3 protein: CASSDRAQETQYF
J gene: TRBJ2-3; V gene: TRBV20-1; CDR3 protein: CSARSPTSGGPTDTQYF
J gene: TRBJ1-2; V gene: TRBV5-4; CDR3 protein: CASSPTGFGYTF
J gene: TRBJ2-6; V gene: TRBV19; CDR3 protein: CASSDQFSGANVLTF
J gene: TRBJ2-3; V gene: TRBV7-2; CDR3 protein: CASTLGRVYTQYF
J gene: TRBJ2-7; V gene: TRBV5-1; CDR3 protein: CASSLAGNPYEQYF
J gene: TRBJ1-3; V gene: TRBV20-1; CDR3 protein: CSAELTGGGNTIYF
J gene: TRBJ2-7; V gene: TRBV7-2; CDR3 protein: CASSYGGGASYEQYF
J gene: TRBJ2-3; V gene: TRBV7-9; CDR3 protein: CASSFNTGTYTDTQYF
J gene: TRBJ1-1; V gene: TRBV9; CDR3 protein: CASSVTGGAEAFF